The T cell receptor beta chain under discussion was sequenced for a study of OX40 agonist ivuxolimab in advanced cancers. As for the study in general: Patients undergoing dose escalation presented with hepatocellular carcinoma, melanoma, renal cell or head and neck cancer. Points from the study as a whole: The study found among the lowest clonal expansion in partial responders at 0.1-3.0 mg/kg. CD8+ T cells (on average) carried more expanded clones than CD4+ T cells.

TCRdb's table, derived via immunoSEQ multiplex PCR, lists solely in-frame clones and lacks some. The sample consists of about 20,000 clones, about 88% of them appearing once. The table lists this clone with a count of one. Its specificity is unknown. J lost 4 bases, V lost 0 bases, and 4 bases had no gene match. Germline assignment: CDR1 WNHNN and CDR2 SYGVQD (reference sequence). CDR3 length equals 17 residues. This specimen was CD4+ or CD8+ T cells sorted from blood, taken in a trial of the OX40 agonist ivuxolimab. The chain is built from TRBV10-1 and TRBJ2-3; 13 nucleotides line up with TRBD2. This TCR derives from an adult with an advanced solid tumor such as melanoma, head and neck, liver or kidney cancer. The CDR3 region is CASSESRTSGSPDTQYF. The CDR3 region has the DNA TGCGCCAGCAGTGAGTCCCGGACTAGCGGGAGTCCAGATACGCAGTATTTT.